Listed below are T cell receptor beta chains from one sample, sequenced in a study of T cell changes during pregnancy in multiple sclerosis. Sequenced by immunoSEQ multiplex PCR; TCRdb stores in-frame clones only, minus some. This table has some 80,000 clones, roughly 90% appearing once. The sequenced sample was peripheral blood, obtained in the first trimester of pregnancy. These receptors came from a female donor with multiple sclerosis, enrolled in a pregnancy study. Both conserved end residues are part of each CDR3. A D gene is named only where the DNA matches it firmly. Clone size appears in some rows only: once, few, many, or a class for an expanded clone.

>NA|TRBV6-1|TRBD1|TRBJ1-4
TGTGCCAGCAGTGAAGGGGGAGGACAGGGGAATGAAAAACTGTTTTTT
CASSEGGGQGNEKLFF
>NA|TRBV27|NA|TRBJ2-7
TGTGCCAGCAGTCCTCGTGGCGGCTACGAGCAGTACTTC
CASSPRGGYEQYF
>NA|TRBV7-2|NA|TRBJ1-1
TGTGCCAGCAGCCCACAGGGCTATGAAGCTTTCTTT
CASSPQGYEAFF
>NA|TRBV4-1|TRBD1|TRBJ1-4
TGCGCCAGCAGCCAACGACAGGGACAAGGAGGTGAAAAACTGTTTTTT
CASSQRQGQGGEKLFF
>NA|TRBV28|NA|TRBJ1-3
TGTGCCAGCACCGGGACATCCGGAAACACCATATATTTT
CASTGTSGNTIYF
>NA|TRBV18|TRBD2|TRBJ2-7
TGTGCCAGCTCACCACTGGGACTAGCGCCCCCCTCCTACGAGCAGTACTTC
CASSPLGLAPPSYEQYF
>NA|TRBV15|NA|TRBJ2-2
TGTGCCACGGGGGGGGCCGACACCGGGGAGCTGTTTTTT
CATGGADTGELFF
>NA|TRBV6-5|TRBD1|TRBJ1-4
TGTGCCAGCAGTGCGCGGGACAGGGCTGAAAAACTGTTTTTT
CASSARDRAEKLFF
>NA|TRBV30|TRBD1|TRBJ1-3
TGTGCCTGGAGTCCTCGACAGGGGTATACTGGAAACACCATATATTTT
CAWSPRQGYTGNTIYF
>NA|TRBV13|NA|TRBJ2-7
TGTGCCAGCAGCTTAGGCGGGTTTGGCGCCTACGAGCAGTACTTC
CASSLGGFGAYEQYF
>NA|TRBV7-8|TRBD1|TRBJ1-2
TGTGCCAGCAGCGCCAGACAGGGGGCAGGCTATGGCTACACCTTC
CASSARQGAGYGYTF
>NA|TRBV21-1|NA|TRBJ1-2
TGTGCCAGCAGTTATACAGGGGGATTGCGGGGCTACACCTTC
CASSYTGGLRGYTF
>NA|TRBV28|TRBD1|TRBJ1-4
TGTGCCAGCACCATGACAGGGGCGGCTAATGAAAAACTGTTTTTT
CASTMTGAANEKLFF
>NA|TRBV29-1|NA|TRBJ2-5
TGCAGCGGTGCCAGGGGGGCTGGGGAGACCCAGTACTTC
CSGARGAGETQYF
>NA|TRBV27|NA|TRBJ1-5
TGTGCCAGCAGTTTATCCGATAGTAATAGCAATCAGCCCCAGCATTTT
CASSLSDSNSNQPQHF
>NA|TRBV6-5|NA|TRBJ1-6
TGTGCCAGCAGTTACGGAGGTGAAGGTTCACCCCTCCACTTT
CASSYGGEGSPLHF
>NA|TRBV28|NA|TRBJ2-1
TGTGCCAGCAGTCCCCGACAGATAACCTACAATGAGCAGTTCTTC
CASSPRQITYNEQFF
>once|TRBV30|TRBD1|TRBJ2-2
TGTGCCTGGAGTGGACAGGGGGGTAACACCGGGGAGCTGTTTTTT
CAWSGQGGNTGELFF
>NA|TRBV18|NA|TRBJ2-5
TGTGCCAGCTCACCACAGGGCACAGGTAAAGAGACCCAGTACTTC
CASSPQGTGKETQYF
>NA|TRBV15|TRBD1|TRBJ2-5
TGTGCCACCAGCGGTAGACAGGGCCAAGAGACCCAGTACTTC
CATSGRQGQETQYF
>NA|TRBV10-3|TRBD1|TRBJ1-1
TGTGCCATCAGCGTGACAGGGCTGAACACTGAAGCTTTCTTT
CAISVTGLNTEAFF
>NA|TRBV4-2|NA|TRBJ2-1
TGTGCCAGCAGCCATCGGGGTCCGGATGAGCAGTTCTTC
CASSHRGPDEQFF
>NA|TRBV18|TRBD1|TRBJ1-6
TGTGCCAGCTCACCCGGGACAGGGGATTCACCCCTCCACTTT
CASSPGTGDSPLHF
>NA|TRBV6-5|TRBD2|TRBJ2-2
TGTGCCAGCAGCCGTATAGCGGGAGAAGTCGGGGAGCTGTTTTTT
CASSRIAGEVGELFF
>NA|TRBV18|NA|TRBJ2-5
TGTGCCAGCTCACCAATGAGGGAGGCCCAAGAGACCCAGTACTTC
CASSPMREAQETQYF
>NA|TRBV4-1|TRBD2|TRBJ2-5
TGCGCCAGCAGCCAACCACCTAGCGGCCAAGTCCAAGAGACCCAGTACTTC
CASSQPPSGQVQETQYF
>NA|TRBV28|TRBD1|TRBJ2-7
TGTGCCAGCAGCCCGACAGGGACCTCCTACGAGCAGTACTTC
CASSPTGTSYEQYF
>NA|TRBV6-5|NA|TRBJ2-5
TGTGCCAGCAGTTACAGGGGGGGGTCCCAAGAGACCCAGTACTTC
CASSYRGGSQETQYF
>NA|TRBV4-1|NA|TRBJ2-7
TGCGCCAGCAGCCAAGATCGGGTACTCACTCCCTACGAGCAGTACTTC
CASSQDRVLTPYEQYF
>NA|TRBV9|NA|TRBJ2-3
TGTGCCAGCAGCCCACCGACTGGCACAGATACGCAGTATTTT
CASSPPTGTDTQYF
>NA|TRBV14|NA|TRBJ1-4
TGTGCCAGCAGCCGACACCGTCTGCGGGGTGAAAAACTGTTTTTT
CASSRHRLRGEKLFF
>NA|TRBV9|TRBD1|TRBJ1-2
TGTGCCAGCAGCGCCCGGACAGGGGGCGGGATAGACTATGGCTACACCTTC
CASSARTGGGIDYGYTF
>NA|TRBV28|TRBD1|TRBJ1-6
TGTGCCAGCAGTTTAGAACAGGGGAGGACCTATAATTCACCCCTCCACTTT
CASSLEQGRTYNSPLHF
>few|TRBV7-9|NA|TRBJ1-1
TGTGCCAGCAGCGAGGGACACCCTGAAGCTTTCTTT
CASSEGHPEAFF
>NA|TRBV5-6|NA|TRBJ1-1
TGTGCCAGCAGCCTGAGAGCAGGGTCCCGAGAAGCTTTCTTT
CASSLRAGSREAFF
>NA|TRBV15|NA|TRBJ2-3
TGTGCCACCAGCAGAGAGAGGGGGAACAGGGTTCGGGGCACAGATACGCAGTATTTT
CATSRERGNRVRGTDTQYF
>NA|TRBV7-9|TRBD2|TRBJ2-1
TGTGCCAGCAGCGCCGGGACTAGTTGGAGTGATGAGCAGTTCTTC
CASSAGTSWSDEQFF
>NA|TRBV11-3|TRBD1|TRBJ2-3
TGTGCCAGCAGCCACCGGGACAGGGGGTCTACAGATACGCAGTATTTT
CASSHRDRGSTDTQYF
>NA|TRBV27|TRBD1|TRBJ2-6
TGTGCCAGCAGTAAACGACCGAAAGACAGGGTTGGGGCCAACGTCCTGACTTTC
CASSKRPKDRVGANVLTF
>NA|TRBV11-2|NA|TRBJ2-1
TGTGCCAGCAGCCCAAACTACAATGAGCAGTTCTTC
CASSPNYNEQFF
>NA|TRBV4-2|TRBD2|TRBJ2-1
TGTGCCAGCAGCCAAGAGGGACTAGCGGGAGACAATGAGCAGTTCTTC
CASSQEGLAGDNEQFF
>NA|TRBV5-6|TRBD1|TRBJ2-7
TGTGCCAGCAGCCCCTCGGGGACAGGGACCTACGAGCAGTACTTC
CASSPSGTGTYEQYF
>NA|TRBV7-9|NA|TRBJ1-6
TGTGCCAGCAGTTGGGACATACCGAGCTCCTATAATTCACCCCTCCACTTT
CASSWDIPSSYNSPLHF
>NA|TRBV7-3|TRBD2|TRBJ2-3
TGTGCCAGCAGCCCTGGACTAGCGGGAGGGCGAGATACGCAGTATTTT
CASSPGLAGGRDTQYF
>NA|TRBV7-2|TRBD1|TRBJ1-1
TGTGCCAGCAGCCCACGACAGGGGGGACGGAACACTGAAGCTTTCTTT
CASSPRQGGRNTEAFF
>NA|TRBV2|TRBD2|TRBJ2-7
TGTGCCAGCGTTTGGCCTAGCGGGAGCAACGAGCAGTACTTC
CASVWPSGSNEQYF
>NA|TRBV30|NA|TRBJ2-7
TGTGCCTGGAGCCGGGAAATTGTCCCCTACGAGCAGTACTTC
CAWSREIVPYEQYF
>NA|TRBV5-6|NA|TRBJ1-3
TGTGCCAGCAGCTTGGAAGGACTGGTTGGTAGAAACACCATATATTTT
CASSLEGLVGRNTIYF
>NA|TRBV5-1|NA|TRBJ2-5
TGCGCCAGCAGCCCCACTATAAACGAAGAGACCCAGTACTTC
CASSPTINEETQYF